The subject of this entry is one T cell receptor (beta chain). Antigen specificity is unknown. Only in-frame clones appear in the TCRdb table, and some are missing; sequencing was by immunoSEQ multiplex PCR. The repertoire holds under 60,000 clones, with about 86% as singletons. This specimen belongs to a study of T cell responses to AZD1222 COVID-19 vaccine. Whole-study results and caveats: Baseline seropositivity occurred in only a handful of AZD1222 recipients. Increases in Spike-specific TCR breadth and depth were seen after two AZD1222 doses. After the peak T cell response, and only then, were repertoires sampled. Targets within unmutated variant regions were reportedly found for nearly half of spike-specific TCRs.

V lost 4 bases and J 5 bases, leaving 10 bases between the germline ends. The CDR3 length is 14 residues. Germline loops: CDR1 KGHDR, CDR2 SFDVKD. This receptor was taken from an adult in good health. This rearrangement joins TRBV24-1 to TRBJ1-4; no clear D gene. The material sequenced was peripheral blood, taken on day 0 of AZD1222 vaccination. CDR3 region: CATSDPGVNEKLFF. CDR3 nucleotides: TGTGCCACCAGTGACCCGGGAGTGAATGAAAAACTGTTTTTT.